This entry features one TCR beta chain sequence. Its antigen is currently unknown. The sample originates from a study of cytomegalovirus exposure and HLA in healthy donors. Broader study findings: Later analysis identified a missense DCLRE1C variant that was linked to TCR beta V- and J-gene trimming.

Germline loops: CDR1 SGHRS, CDR2 YFSETQ. This CDR3 has 15 amino acids. Deletions cut 4 bases from V and 4 bases from J, with 17 bases between. PCR primers comprised 60 Vbeta and 13 Jbeta primers. Method: immunoSEQ multiplex PCR; TCRdb's copy keeps in-frame clones and lacks some. The sample carries roughly 150,000 clones, roughly 85% recorded once. V gene TRBV5-1 combines with J gene TRBJ1-2; maybe TRBD1 (5 bases). The receptor's source is a male donor in good health and CMV-seronegative. Specimen: PBMCs. The DNA for the CDR3 is TGCGCCAGCAGCCGCGTCGCAGGGTTGAGCTATGGCTACACCTTC. Translated, it gives CASSRVAGLSYGYTF.